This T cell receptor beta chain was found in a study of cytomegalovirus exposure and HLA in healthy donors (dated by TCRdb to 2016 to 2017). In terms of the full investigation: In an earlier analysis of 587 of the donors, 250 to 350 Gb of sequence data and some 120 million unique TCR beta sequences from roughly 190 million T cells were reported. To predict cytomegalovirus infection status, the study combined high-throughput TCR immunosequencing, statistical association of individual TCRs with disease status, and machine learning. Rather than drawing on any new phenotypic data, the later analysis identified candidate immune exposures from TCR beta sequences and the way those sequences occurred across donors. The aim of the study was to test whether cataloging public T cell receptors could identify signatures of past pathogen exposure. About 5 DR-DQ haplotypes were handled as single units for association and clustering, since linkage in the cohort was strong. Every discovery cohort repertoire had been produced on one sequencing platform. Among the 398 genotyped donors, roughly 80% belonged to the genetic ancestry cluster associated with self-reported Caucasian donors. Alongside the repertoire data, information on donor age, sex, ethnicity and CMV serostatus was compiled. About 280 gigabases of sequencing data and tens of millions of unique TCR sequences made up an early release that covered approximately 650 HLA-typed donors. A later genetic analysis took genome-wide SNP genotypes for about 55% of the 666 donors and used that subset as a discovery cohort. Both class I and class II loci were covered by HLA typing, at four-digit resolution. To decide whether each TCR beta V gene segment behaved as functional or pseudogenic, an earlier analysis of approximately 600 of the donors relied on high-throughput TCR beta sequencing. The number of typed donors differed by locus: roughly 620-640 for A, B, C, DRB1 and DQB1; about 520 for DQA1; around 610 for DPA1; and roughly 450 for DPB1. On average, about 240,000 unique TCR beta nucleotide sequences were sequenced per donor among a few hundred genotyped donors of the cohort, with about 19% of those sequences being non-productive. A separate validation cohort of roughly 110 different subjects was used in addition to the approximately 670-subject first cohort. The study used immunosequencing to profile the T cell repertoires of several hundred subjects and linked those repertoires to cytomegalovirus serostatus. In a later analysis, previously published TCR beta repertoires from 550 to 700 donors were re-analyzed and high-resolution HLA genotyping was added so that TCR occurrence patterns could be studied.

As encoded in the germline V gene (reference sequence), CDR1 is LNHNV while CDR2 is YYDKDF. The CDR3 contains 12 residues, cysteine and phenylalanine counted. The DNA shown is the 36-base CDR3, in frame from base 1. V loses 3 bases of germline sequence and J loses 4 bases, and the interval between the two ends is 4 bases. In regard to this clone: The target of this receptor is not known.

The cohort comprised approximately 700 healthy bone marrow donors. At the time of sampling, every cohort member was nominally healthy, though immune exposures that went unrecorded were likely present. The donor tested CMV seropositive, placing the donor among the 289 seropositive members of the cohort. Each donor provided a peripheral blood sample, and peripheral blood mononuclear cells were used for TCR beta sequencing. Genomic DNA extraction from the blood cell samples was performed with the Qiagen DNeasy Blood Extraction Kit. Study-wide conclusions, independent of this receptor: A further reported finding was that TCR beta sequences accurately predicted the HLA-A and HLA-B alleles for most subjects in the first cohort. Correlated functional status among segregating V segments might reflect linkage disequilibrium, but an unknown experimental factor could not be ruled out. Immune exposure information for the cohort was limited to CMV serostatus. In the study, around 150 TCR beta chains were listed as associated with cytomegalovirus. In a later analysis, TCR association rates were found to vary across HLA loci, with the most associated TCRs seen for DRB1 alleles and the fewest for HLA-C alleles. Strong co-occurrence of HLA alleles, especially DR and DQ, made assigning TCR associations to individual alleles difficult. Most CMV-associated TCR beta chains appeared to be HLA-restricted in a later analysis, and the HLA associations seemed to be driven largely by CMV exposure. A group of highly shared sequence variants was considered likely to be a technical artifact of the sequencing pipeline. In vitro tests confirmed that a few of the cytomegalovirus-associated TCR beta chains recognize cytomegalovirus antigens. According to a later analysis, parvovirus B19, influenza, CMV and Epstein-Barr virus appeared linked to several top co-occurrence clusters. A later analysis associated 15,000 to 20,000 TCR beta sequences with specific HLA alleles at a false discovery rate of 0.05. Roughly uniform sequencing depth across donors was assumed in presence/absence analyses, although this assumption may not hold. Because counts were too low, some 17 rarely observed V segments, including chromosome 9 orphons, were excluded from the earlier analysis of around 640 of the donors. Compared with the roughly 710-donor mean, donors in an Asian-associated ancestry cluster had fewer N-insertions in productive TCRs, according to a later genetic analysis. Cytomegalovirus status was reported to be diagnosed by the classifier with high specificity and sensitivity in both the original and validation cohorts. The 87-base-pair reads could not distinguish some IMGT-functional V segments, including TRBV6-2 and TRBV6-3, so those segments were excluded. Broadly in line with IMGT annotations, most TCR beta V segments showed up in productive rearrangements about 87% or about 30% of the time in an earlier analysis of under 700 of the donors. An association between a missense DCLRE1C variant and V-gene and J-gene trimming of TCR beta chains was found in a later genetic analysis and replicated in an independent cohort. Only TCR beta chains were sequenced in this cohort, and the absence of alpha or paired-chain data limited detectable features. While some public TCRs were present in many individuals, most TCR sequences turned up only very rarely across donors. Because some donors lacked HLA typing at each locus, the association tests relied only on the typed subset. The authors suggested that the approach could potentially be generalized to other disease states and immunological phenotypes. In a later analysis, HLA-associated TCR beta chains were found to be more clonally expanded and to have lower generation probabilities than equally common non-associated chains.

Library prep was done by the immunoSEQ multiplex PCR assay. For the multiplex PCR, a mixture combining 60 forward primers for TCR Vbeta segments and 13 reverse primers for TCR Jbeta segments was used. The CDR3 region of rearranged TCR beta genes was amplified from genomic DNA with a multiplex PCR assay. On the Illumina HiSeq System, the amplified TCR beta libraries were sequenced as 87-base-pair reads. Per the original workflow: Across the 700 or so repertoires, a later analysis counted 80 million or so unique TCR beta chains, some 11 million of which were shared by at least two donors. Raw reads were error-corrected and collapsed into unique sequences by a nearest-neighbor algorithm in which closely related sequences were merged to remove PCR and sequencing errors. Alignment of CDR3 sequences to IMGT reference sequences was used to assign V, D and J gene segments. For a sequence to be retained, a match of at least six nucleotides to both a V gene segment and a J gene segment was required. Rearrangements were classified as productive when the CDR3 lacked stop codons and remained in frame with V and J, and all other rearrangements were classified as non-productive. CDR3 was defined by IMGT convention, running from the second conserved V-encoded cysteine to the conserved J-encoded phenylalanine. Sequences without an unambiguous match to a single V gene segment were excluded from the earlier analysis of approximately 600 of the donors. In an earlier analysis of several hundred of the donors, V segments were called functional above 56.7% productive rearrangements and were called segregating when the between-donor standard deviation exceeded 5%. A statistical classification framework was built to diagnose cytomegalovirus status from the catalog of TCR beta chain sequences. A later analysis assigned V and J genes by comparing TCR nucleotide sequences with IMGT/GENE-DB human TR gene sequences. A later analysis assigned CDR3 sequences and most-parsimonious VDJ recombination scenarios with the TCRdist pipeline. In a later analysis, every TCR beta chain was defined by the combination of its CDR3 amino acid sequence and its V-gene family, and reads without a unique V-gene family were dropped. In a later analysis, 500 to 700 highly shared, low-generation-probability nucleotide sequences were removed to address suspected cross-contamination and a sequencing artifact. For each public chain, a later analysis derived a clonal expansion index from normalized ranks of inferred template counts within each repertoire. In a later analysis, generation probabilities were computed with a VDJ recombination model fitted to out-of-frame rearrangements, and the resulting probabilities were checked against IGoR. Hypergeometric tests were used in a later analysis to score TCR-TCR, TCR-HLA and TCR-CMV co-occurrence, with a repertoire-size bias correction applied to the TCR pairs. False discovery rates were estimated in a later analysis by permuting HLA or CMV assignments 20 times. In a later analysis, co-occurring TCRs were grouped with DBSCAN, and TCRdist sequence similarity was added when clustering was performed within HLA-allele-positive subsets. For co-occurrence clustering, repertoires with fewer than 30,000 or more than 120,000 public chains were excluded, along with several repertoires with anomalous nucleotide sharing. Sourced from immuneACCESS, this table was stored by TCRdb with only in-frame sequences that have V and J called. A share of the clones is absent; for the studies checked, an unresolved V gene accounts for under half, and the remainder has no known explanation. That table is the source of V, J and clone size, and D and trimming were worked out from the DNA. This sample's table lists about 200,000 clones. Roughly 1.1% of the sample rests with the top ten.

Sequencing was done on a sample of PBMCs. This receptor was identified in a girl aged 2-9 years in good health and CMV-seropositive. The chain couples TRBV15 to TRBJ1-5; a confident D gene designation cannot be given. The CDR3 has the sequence CATSSPNQPQHF. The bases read TGTGCCACCAGCAGCCCAAATCAGCCCCAGCATTTT.